Only a few counts were recorded for the clone carrying this T cell receptor (beta chain). Its antigen is not identified. The CDR3 extends over 13 amino acids. The V end was cut by 2 bases, the J end by 3 bases, with 8 bases between. Germline values: CDR1 ENHRY, CDR2 SYGVKD. cDNA molecules carried unique molecular identifiers, and template switching added a universal primer site. TCRdb re-called the 5' RACE reads through MiXCR, storing one row per CDR3 protein. The sample has about 660,000 distinct CDR3 sequences; 8% to 9% are singletons. This record belongs to a study of identical twins. Study-level findings and limits: Whereas memory repertoires showed no such difference, abundant cord blood beta clonotypes carried fewer insertions. Zero-insertion results could be subject to partial confounding by invariant MAIT and iNKT cells.

These records were also assigned to another study, of yellow fever vaccine responses in identical twins.

The TCR sequence derives from a woman aged 18-35 years in good health. The chain couples TRBV10-3 to TRBJ2-7; D is ambiguous. The material sequenced was PBMCs. This CDR3 is CAISELHLYEQYF. The DNA for the CDR3 is TGTGCCATCAGTGAGCTGCATCTCTACGAGCAGTACTTC.